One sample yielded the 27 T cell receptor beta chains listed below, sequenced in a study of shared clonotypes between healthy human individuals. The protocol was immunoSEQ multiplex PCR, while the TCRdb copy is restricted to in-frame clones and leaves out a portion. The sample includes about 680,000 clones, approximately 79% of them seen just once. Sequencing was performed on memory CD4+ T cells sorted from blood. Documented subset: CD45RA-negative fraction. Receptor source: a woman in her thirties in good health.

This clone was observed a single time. CDR3 region: CASSLTMGNGYTF. The DNA for the CDR3 is TGTGCCAGCAGCTTAACAATGGGGAATGGCTACACCTTC. The chain uses TRBV5-4 and TRBJ1-2; no reliable D call. Germline values: CDR1 SGHNT, CDR2 YYREEE (reference sequence). Trimming pared 2 bases from V and 6 bases from J, leaving 11 bases between. This CDR3 region has 13 residues.

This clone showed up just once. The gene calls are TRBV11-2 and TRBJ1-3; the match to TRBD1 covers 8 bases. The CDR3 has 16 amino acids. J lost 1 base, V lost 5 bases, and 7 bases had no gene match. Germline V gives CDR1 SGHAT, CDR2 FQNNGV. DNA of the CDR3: TGTGCCAGCAGCCGGGACAGGAGTTCTTCTGGAAACACCATATATTTT. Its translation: CASSRDRSSSGNTIYF. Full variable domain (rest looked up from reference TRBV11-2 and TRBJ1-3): EAGVAQSPRYKIIEKRQSVAFWCNPISGHATLYWYQQILGQGPKLLIQFQNNGVVDDSQLPKDRFSAERLKGVDSTLKIQPAKLEDSAVYLCASSRDRSSSGNTIYFGEGSWLTVV.

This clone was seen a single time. CDR3 amino acids: CASSLKAESYGYTF. CDR3 DNA: TGTGCCAGCTCACTCAAAGCAGAGAGCTATGGCTACACCTTC. V usage is TRBV18 and J usage is TRBJ1-2, with unresolved D. V lost 4 bases, J lost 4 bases, and 13 bases lay in between. CDR3 length: 14 amino acids. Germline CDR1 KGHSH, CDR2 LQKENI. Complete variable domain (other parts from reference TRBV18 and TRBJ1-2): NAGVMQNPRHLVRRRGQEARLRCSPMKGHSHVYWYRQLPEEGLKFMVYLQKENIIDESGMPKERFSAEFPKEGPSILRIQQVVRGDSAAYFCASSLKAESYGYTFGSGTRLTVV.

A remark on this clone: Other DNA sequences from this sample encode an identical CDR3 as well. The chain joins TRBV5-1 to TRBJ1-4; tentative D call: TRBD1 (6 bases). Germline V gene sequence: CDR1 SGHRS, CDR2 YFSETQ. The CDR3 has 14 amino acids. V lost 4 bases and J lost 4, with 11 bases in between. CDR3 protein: CASSPDRSNEKLFF. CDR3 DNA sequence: TGCGCCAGCAGCCCAGACAGGAGTAATGAAAAACTGTTTTTT.

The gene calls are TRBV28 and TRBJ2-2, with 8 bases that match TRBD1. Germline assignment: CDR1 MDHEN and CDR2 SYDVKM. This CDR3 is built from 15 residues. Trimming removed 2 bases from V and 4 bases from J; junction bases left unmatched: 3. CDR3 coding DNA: TGTGCCAGCAGTTTAGGACAGGGCGCCACCGGGGAGCTGTTTTTT. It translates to CASSLGQGATGELFF.

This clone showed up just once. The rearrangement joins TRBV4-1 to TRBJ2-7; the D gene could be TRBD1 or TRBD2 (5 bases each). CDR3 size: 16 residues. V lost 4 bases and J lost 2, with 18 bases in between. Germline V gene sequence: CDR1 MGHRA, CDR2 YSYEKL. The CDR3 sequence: CASSPKAGTTPYEQYF. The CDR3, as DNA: TGCGCCAGCAGCCCCAAGGCAGGGACGACTCCCTACGAGCAGTACTTC.

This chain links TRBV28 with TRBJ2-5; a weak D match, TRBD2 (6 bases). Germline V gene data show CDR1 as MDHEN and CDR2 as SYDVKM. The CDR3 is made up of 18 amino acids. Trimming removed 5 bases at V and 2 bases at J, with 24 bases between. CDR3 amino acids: CASSLLPPGRRRQETQYF. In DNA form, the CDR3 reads TGTGCCAGCAGTCTCCTACCCCCAGGGAGGAGGCGGCAAGAGACCCAGTACTTC.

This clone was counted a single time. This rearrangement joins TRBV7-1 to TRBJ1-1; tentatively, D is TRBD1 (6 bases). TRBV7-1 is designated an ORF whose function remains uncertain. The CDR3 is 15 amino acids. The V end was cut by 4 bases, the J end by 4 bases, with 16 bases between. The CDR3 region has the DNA TGTGCCAGCAGCTTGGGAGGGGGAACATTCACTGAAGCTTTCTTT. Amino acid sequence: CASSLGGGTFTEAFF.

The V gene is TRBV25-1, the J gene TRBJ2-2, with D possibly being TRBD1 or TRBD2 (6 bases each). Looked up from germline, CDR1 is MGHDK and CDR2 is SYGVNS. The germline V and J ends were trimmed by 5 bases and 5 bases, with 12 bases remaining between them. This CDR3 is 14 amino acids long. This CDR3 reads CASSTGGGTGELFF. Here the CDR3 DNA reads TGTGCCAGCAGTACCGGAGGGGGAACCGGGGAGCTGTTTTTT.

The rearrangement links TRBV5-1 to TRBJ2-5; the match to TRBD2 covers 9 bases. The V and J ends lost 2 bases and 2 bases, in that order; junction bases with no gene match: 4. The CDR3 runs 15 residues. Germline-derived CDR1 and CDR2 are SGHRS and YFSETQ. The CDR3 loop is CASSFSGSSQETQYF. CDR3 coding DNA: TGCGCCAGCAGCTTTAGCGGGAGCAGTCAAGAGACCCAGTACTTC.

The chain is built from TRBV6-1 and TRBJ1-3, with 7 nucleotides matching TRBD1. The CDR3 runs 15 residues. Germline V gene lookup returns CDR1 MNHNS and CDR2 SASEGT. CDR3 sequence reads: CGTRTGRGSGNTIYF. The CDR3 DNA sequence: TGTGGGACCCGGACAGGCCGCGGCTCTGGAAACACCATATATTTT.

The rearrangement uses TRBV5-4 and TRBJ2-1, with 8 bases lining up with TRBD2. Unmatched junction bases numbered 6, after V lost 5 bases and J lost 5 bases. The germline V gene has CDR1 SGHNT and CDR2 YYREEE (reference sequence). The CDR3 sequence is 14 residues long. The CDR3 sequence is CASRGAGAHNEQFF. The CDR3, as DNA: TGTGCCAGCAGAGGAGCGGGAGCGCACAATGAGCAGTTCTTC.

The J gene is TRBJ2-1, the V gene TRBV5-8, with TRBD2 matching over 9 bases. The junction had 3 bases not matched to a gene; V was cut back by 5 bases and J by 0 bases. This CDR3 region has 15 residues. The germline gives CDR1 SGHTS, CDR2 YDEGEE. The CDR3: CASSLAGRSYNEQFF. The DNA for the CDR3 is TGTGCCAGCAGTCTAGCGGGACGCTCCTACAATGAGCAGTTCTTC.

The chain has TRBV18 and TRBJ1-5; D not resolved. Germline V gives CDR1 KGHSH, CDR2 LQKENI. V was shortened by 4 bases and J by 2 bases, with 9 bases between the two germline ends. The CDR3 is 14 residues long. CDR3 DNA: TGTGCCAGCTCACAAAATGAGCGCAATCAGCCCCAGCATTTT. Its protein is CASSQNERNQPQHF.

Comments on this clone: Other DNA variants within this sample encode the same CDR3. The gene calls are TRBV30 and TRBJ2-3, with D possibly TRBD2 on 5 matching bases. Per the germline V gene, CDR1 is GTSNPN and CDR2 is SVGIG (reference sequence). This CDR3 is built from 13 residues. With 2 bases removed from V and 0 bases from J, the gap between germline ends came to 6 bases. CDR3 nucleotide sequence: TGTGCCTGGAGTTCGGGGAGCACAGATACGCAGTATTTT. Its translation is CAWSSGSTDTQYF.

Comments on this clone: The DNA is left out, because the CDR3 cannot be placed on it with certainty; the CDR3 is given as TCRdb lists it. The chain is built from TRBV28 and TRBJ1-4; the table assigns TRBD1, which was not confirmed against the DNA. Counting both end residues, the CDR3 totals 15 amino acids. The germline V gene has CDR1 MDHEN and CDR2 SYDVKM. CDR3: CASSFVGQGMKNCFF.

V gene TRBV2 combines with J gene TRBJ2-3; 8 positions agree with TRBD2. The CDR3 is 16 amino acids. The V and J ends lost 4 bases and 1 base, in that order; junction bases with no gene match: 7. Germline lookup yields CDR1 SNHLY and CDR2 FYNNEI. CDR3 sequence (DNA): TGTGCCAGCAGTGCCCTAACTAGCGGAGGCACAGATACGCAGTATTTT. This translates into CASSALTSGGTDTQYF.

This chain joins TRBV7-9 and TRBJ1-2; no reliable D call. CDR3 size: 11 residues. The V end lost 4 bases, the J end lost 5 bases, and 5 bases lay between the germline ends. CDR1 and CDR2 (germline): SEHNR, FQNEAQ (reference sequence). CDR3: CASSSSYGYTF. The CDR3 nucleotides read TGTGCCAGCAGCTCTTCATATGGCTACACCTTC.

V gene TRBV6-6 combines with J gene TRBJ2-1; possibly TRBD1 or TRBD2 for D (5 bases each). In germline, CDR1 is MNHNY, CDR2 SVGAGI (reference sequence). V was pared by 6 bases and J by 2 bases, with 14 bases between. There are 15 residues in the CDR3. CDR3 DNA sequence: TGTGCCAGCAGCCCCGGGACCCAGACCTACAATGAGCAGTTCTTC. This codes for CASSPGTQTYNEQFF.

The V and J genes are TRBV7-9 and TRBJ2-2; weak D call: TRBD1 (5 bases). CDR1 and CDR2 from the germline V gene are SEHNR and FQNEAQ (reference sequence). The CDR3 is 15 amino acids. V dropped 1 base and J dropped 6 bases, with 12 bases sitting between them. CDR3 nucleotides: TGTGCCAGCAGCTTAGGGCAGGGAAGCCCCGGGGAGCTGTTTTTT. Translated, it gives CASSLGQGSPGELFF.

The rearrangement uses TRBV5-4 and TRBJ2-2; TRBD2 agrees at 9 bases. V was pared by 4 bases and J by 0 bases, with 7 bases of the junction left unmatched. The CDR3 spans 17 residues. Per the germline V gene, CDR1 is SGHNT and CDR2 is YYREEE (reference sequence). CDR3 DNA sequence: TGTGCCAGCAGCATAGGACTAGCGACGACGAACACCGGGGAGCTGTTTTTT. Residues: CASSIGLATTNTGELFF. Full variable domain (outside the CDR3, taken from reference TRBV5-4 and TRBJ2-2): ETGVTQSPTHLIKTRGQQVTLRCSSQSGHNTVSWYQQALGQGPQFIFQYYREEENGRGNFPPRFSGLQFPNYSSELNVNALELDDSALYLCASSIGLATTNTGELFFGEGSRLTVL.

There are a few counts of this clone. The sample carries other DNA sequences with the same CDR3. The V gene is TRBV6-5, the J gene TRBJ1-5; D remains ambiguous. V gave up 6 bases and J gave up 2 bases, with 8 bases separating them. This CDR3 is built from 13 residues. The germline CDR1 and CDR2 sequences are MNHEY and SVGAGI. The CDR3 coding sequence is TGTGCCAGCAGGGCAGTCGGCAATCAGCCCCAGCATTTT. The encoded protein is CASRAVGNQPQHF.

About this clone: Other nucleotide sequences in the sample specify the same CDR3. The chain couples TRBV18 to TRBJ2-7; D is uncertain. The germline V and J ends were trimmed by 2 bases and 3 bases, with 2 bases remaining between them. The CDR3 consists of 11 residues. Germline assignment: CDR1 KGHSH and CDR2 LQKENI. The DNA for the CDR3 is TGTGCCAGCTCACCAAACTACGAGCAGTACTTC. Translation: CASSPNYEQYF.

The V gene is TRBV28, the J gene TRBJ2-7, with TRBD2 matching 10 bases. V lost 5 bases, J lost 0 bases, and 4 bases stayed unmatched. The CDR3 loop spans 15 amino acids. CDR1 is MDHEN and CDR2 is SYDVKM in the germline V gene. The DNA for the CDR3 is TGTGCCAGCAGTGGACTAGCGGCACCCTCCTACGAGCAGTACTTC. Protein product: CASSGLAAPSYEQYF.

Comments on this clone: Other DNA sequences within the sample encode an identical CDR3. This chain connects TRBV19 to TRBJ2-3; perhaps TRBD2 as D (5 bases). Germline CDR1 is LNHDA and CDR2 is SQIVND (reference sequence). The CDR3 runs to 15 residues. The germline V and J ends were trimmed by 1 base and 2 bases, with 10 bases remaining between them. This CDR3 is CASSIAGIYTDTQYF. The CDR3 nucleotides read TGTGCCAGTAGTATAGCGGGAATCTACACAGATACGCAGTATTTT.

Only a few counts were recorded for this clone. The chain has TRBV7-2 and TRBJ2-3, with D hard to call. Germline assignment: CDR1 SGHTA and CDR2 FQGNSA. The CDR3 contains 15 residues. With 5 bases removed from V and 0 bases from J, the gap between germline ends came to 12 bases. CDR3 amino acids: CASSQQRDSTDTQYF. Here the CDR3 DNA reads TGTGCCAGCAGCCAACAACGAGACAGCACAGATACGCAGTATTTT.

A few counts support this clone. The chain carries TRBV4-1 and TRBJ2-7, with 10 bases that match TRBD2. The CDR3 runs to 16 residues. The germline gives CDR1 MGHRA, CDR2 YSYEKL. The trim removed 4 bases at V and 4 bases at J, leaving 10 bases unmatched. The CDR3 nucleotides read TGCGCCAGCAGCCCGCCTGGGGCTAGCGGGAGATACGAGCAGTACTTC. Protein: CASSPPGASGRYEQYF.